One sample yielded the 12 T cell receptor beta chains listed below, sequenced in a study of CD8 T cells in ankylosing spondylitis. TCRdb re-called the 5' RACE reads with MiXCR, one entry per CDR3 protein. This sample carries 290,000 or so distinct CDR3 sequences, more than 20% of them seen once, and the ten largest clones take around 3.2%. Source material: blood, either unsorted or a sorted T cell fraction (not recorded which). These receptors were obtained from a female donor with ankylosing spondylitis or in good health (not recorded which).

This clonotype was counted only a few times. The rearrangement joins TRBV7-9 to TRBJ2-1; D may be TRBD1 (6 bases). Trimming took 2 bases from V and 9 from J, leaving 14 bases between them. In germline, CDR1 is SEHNR, CDR2 FQNEAQ (reference sequence). The CDR3 sequence is 14 residues long. The CDR3 protein is CASSLKGTGLEQFF. In nucleotides, the CDR3 is TGTGCCAGCAGCTTAAAGGGTACAGGGCTTGAGCAGTTCTTC.

Worth noting for this clonotype: Compared with germline, one end of the junction differs, possibly owing to a read error. V gene TRBV12-3 or TRBV12-4 combines with J gene TRBJ2-1, with 8 bases aligning to TRBD2. The CDR3 sequence is 11 residues long. The CDR3 spells CASSRGTGGVF. CDR3 nucleotide sequence: TGTGCCAGCTCTCGGGGTACCGGGGGGGTCTTC.

This clonotype occurred a few times. J is TRBJ2-1 and V is TRBV6-8, with a weak D call TRBD1 (6 bases). Germline loops: CDR1 MNHGY, CDR2 SAAAGT. Trimming removed 7 bases from V and 7 bases from J, with 14 bases in between. This CDR3 contains 13 residues. The CDR3 spells CASIPDSTNEQFF. The CDR3 nucleotides are TGTGCCAGCATCCCGGACAGTACAAATGAGCAGTTCTTC.

This chain joins TRBV7-9 and TRBJ2-1; 7 bases align to TRBD1. CDR3 length: 15 amino acids. V was clipped by 5 bases and J by 13 bases; unmatched bases: 17. Germline lookup yields CDR1 SEHNR and CDR2 FQNEAQ (reference sequence). CDR3 DNA: TGTGCCAGCAGCCCCGTACCCGACAGGGAAGGATTTCAGTTCTTC. Protein product: CASSPVPDREGFQFF.

The gene calls are TRBV6-2 or TRBV6-3 and TRBJ2-1, with a weak D call TRBD2 (6 bases). This CDR3 spans 13 amino acids. The germline V and J ends were trimmed by 5 bases and 9 bases, with 14 bases remaining between them. Per the germline V gene, CDR1 is MNHEY and CDR2 is SVGEGT. The CDR3 DNA sequence: TGTGCCAGCAGTATCTTGGGGGGAATTGAGCAGTTCTTC. It yields the protein CASSILGGIEQFF.

This clonotype has at least ten counts. The gene calls are TRBV5-1 and TRBJ1-4; weak D call: TRBD1 (5 bases). The germline V and J ends were trimmed by 3 bases and 0 bases, with 6 bases remaining between them. Germline CDR1 and CDR2: SGHRS and YFSETQ. CDR3 length: 14 amino acids. CDR3 amino acids: CASSSGATNEKLFF. The CDR3 DNA follows: TGCGCCAGCAGCTCGGGGGCAACTAATGAAAAACTGTTTTTT.

A few counts support this clonotype. The rearrangement uses TRBV6-5 and TRBJ1-1, with D tentatively TRBD1 (6 bases). This CDR3 contains 13 residues. Trimming took 1 base from V and 11 from J, leaving 14 bases between them. Germline lookup yields CDR1 MNHEY and CDR2 SVGAGI. CDR3 region: CASSYYPGGDAFF. CDR3 bases: TGTGCCAGCAGTTACTATCCGGGGGGCGATGCTTTCTTT.

This CDR3 is CASRYRSLNEQFF. The CDR3 nucleotides are TGTGCCAGCCGGTATCGGTCCCTCAATGAGCAGTTCTTC. The V gene is TRBV2, the J gene TRBJ2-1; D is uncertain. Trimming took 8 bases from V and 6 from J, leaving 14 bases between them. CDR3 length: 13 amino acids. CDR1 is SNHLY, CDR2 FYNNEI, per germline.

This clonotype was recorded a few times. The chain couples TRBV29-1 to TRBJ2-7; 13 positions agree with TRBD2. Germline loops: CDR1 SQVTM, CDR2 ANQGSEA. The J segment lost 0 bases and the V segment lost 7 bases, leaving 6 bases of the junction unmatched. The CDR3 is 15 amino acids. CDR3 sequence (DNA): TGCAGCGCCTCCGGACTAGCGGGAGCCTCCTACGAGCAGTACTTC. Translating gives CSASGLAGASYEQYF.

The chain combines TRBV10-3 with TRBJ2-1, with 7 positions matching TRBD2. Trimming took 4 bases from V and 5 from J; bases not matched to a gene: 5. Germline V gene lookup returns CDR1 ENHRY and CDR2 SYGVKD. The CDR3 runs to 14 residues. CDR3: CAISVREVHNEQFF. The CDR3, as DNA: TGTGCCATCAGTGTCCGGGAGGTCCACAATGAGCAGTTCTTC.

The chain is built from TRBV15 and TRBJ2-7, with D perhaps assigned TRBD1 or TRBD2 (5 bases each). The CDR3 runs to 18 residues. Trimming took off 4 bases at V and 0 bases at J, with 22 bases between the two ends. The germline CDR1 and CDR2 sequences are LNHNV and YYDKDF (reference sequence). Written as DNA, the CDR3 is TGTGCCACCAGCACCGATCTAAATGGGACGGATTACTCCTACGAGCAGTACTTC. Residues: CATSTDLNGTDYSYEQYF.

This clonotype has a handful of counts. The chain combines TRBV28 with TRBJ1-1; D unresolved. V lost 6 bases and J lost 9, with 11 bases in between. This CDR3 contains 11 residues. CDR1 and CDR2 from the germline V gene are MDHEN and SYDVKM. The CDR3 reads CASSRLLKAFF. CDR3 in DNA: TGTGCCAGCAGCCGACTTCTAAAAGCTTTCTTT.